The sequence of this TCR beta chain was determined in a study of molecular identifiers for immune sequencing clone quantification. The bulk TCR libraries were made with methods described before and with listed TCR primers. MiXCR, applied by TCRdb to the PCR reads, yields one record per CDR3 protein. This table holds roughly 100,000 distinct CDR3 sequences, under 40% found once. This CDR3 has 15 amino acids. Looked up from germline, CDR1 is MNHEY and CDR2 is SVGEGT. The junction had 9 bases not matched to a gene; V was cut back by 7 bases and J by 4 bases. This sequence joins TRBV6-2 or TRBV6-3 and TRBJ2-3, with 9 bases matching TRBD1. This clonotype was sampled from a human donor in good health. Some libraries in this study had Jurkat cell RNA spiked in. Sequenced sample: naive CD8+ T cells from blood, with Jurkat cell RNA spiked in. Subset: FACS-sorted CD8+CD4-CCR7+CD45RA+ naive T cells. The CDR3 DNA reads as TGTGCCAGCACCCAGTGGGACAGGGTCCCAGATACGCAGTATTTT. Residues: CASTQWDRVPDTQYF.